This TCR beta chain was captured by sequencing in a study of blood T cell repertoires in COVID-19. Trimming removed 3 bases from V and 1 base from J, with 15 bases in between. Germline CDR1 and CDR2: GTSNPN and SVGIG (reference sequence). The CDR3 contains 15 residues. This clone was observed once. TCRdb's copy holds only in-frame clones and misses some; the assay was immunoSEQ multiplex PCR. Of 81,000 or so clones listed, approximately 90% are singletons. Material for sequencing was peripheral blood. The V call is TRBV30, the J call TRBJ1-1; D is possibly TRBD1 (5 bases). The source is a man in his 70s with active or convalescent COVID-19. In DNA form, the CDR3 reads TGTGCCTGGAGCCTTGGGGGGACGGAGAACACTGAAGCTTTCTTT. Its translation is CAWSLGGTENTEAFF.